This is a list of T cell receptor beta chains from one sample in a study of blood T cell repertoires in COVID-19. Sequencing used immunoSEQ multiplex PCR; TCRdb keeps in-frame clones, though not all of them. This sample has around 290,000 clones, with 91% found just once. Input material: peripheral blood. The source of these receptors is a woman aged 25-40 years with COVID-19, enrolled during active disease. Both conserved end residues are part of each CDR3. D genes are given only for firm matches. Some rows mark clone size as missing; the rest say once, few, many or name a class of expanded clone.

d_call j_call v_call clone_size cdr3_nt cdr3_aa
NA TRBJ2-1 TRBV24-1 NA TGTGCCACCAGTGATTCCCTGACAGGTTCGGATGAGCAGTTCTTC CATSDSLTGSDEQFF
NA TRBJ2-2 TRBV2 few TGTGCCAGCAGGAGCGGAATGAACACCGGGGAGCTGTTTTTT CASRSGMNTGELFF
NA TRBJ2-1 TRBV5-1 NA TGCGCCAGCAGCCCGTCGGGAGTTGAGCAGTTCTTC CASSPSGVEQFF
NA TRBJ1-1 TRBV6-1 NA TGTGCCAGCAGTGAAGTTTCGGGTATTGAAGCTTTCTTT CASSEVSGIEAFF
TRBD2 TRBJ2-1 TRBV2 NA TGTGCCAGCAGTGAACGGACTAGCGGGAGGGCCGCCTACAATGAGCAGTTCTTC CASSERTSGRAAYNEQFF
TRBD1 TRBJ1-1 TRBV11-2 few TGTGCCAGCAGCTTGAAGGACAGGGGGCGGAACACTGAAGCTTTCTTT CASSLKDRGRNTEAFF
TRBD2 TRBJ2-5 TRBV6-5 NA TGTGCCAGCATAAGCGGGAGAGGGGAGGAGACCCAGTACTTC CASISGRGEETQYF
NA TRBJ1-5 TRBV7-2 NA TGTGCCAGCAGCTTGGAGAATCAGCCCCAGCATTTT CASSLENQPQHF
TRBD1 TRBJ1-4 TRBV3-1/TRBV3-2 NA TGTGCCAGCAGCCACCGACAGGGTGGAAGAGAAAAACTGTTTTTT CASSHRQGGREKLFF
TRBD1 TRBJ1-1 TRBV28 NA TGTGCCAGCAGTTGGTCGAGGACAGGGGGCAACACTGAAGCTTTCTTT CASSWSRTGGNTEAFF
TRBD2 TRBJ2-1 TRBV15 few TGTGCCACCAGCAGAGGGTCCTTAGCGGGAGGGCCACATGAGCAGTTCTTC CATSRGSLAGGPHEQFF
NA TRBJ2-7 TRBV20-1 NA TGCAGTGGCCAGGGCCCCTACGAGCAGTACTTC CSGQGPYEQYF
NA TRBJ1-5 TRBV5-5 NA TGTGCCAGCAGCCCTAGCGGGAGGGATTATAGCAATCAGCCCCAGCATTTT CASSPSGRDYSNQPQHF
TRBD1 TRBJ2-7 TRBV7-2 NA TGTGCCAGCAGCTTAATCTCAGGGGGTATAGGGCGGCAGTACTTC CASSLISGGIGRQYF
NA TRBJ2-7 TRBV3-1/TRBV3-2 NA TGTGCCAGCAGCCAGGGGCGGACAAGGACCGGCGAGCAGTACTTC CASSQGRTRTGEQYF
NA TRBJ2-5 TRBV5-1 NA TGCGCCAGCAGCTTACAGGGCCCCCAAGAGACCCAGTACTTC CASSLQGPQETQYF
TRBD2 TRBJ2-1 TRBV11-2 NA TGTGCCAGCAGCTTCCGCCCTCTAGGAGCGGGAAACATCAATGAGCAGTTCTTC CASSFRPLGAGNINEQFF
NA TRBJ2-1 TRBV3-1/TRBV3-2 once TGTGCCAGCAGCCAGAGTAGAGACAATGAGCAGTTCTTC CASSQSRDNEQFF
NA TRBJ1-6 TRBV27 once TGTGCCAGCAGTTTTCAGGCCATTCCCAATTCACCCCTCCACTTT CASSFQAIPNSPLHF
NA TRBJ2-5 TRBV19 NA TGTGCCAGTAAAGGAGGAGTACGAGAGACCCAGTACTTC CASKGGVRETQYF
NA TRBJ1-5 TRBV5-6 NA TGTGCCAGCAGCTTCGGAGCAGGGTTGGGGCAGCCCCAGCATTTT CASSFGAGLGQPQHF
TRBD1 TRBJ1-2 TRBV30 NA TGTGCCTACCACAGGGGGCTCGACTATGGCTACACCTTC CAYHRGLDYGYTF
NA TRBJ2-7 TRBV5-5 NA TGTGCCAGCAGCGCGAGGTGGGAGTCTTACGAGCAGTACTTC CASSARWESYEQYF
TRBD1 TRBJ1-5 TRBV5-8 NA TGTGCCAGCAGCTTCCCGGGACAGGGTAGCAATCAGCCCCAGCATTTT CASSFPGQGSNQPQHF
NA TRBJ1-1 TRBV6-5 NA TGTGCCAGCAGTTACTCGGCCAGGGGGAACACTGAAGCTTTCTTT CASSYSARGNTEAFF
NA TRBJ1-1 TRBV7-2 NA TGTGCCAGCAGCTTAAGAGGGACAACGAACACTGAAGCTTTCTTT CASSLRGTTNTEAFF
NA TRBJ1-1 TRBV30 NA TGTGCCTGGAGTCCGGGGTCGGTCGCTGAAGCTTTCTTT CAWSPGSVAEAFF
NA TRBJ2-1 TRBV19 NA TGTGCCAGTAGTAGAGCCTCCTACAATGAGCAGTTCTTC CASSRASYNEQFF
NA TRBJ1-1 TRBV7-8 NA TGTGCCAGCAGCTTAGCTCAGGGCAGCGTGGAGACTTTCTTT CASSLAQGSVETFF
TRBD1 TRBJ1-3 TRBV4-1 once TGCGCCAGCAGCCATCTGACAGGGGACTCTGGAAACACCATATATTTT CASSHLTGDSGNTIYF
NA TRBJ1-5 TRBV10-3 once TGTGCCATCAGAGGGGAGGGAGGCAATCAGCCCCAGCATTTT CAIRGEGGNQPQHF
TRBD1 TRBJ2-7 TRBV18 NA TGTGCCAGCTCACCAGGCAGGGGGCGAGGCTACGAGCAGTACTTC CASSPGRGRGYEQYF
TRBD1 TRBJ1-1 TRBV3-1/TRBV3-2 NA TGTGCCAGCAGCCAAGTCCGGACAGGGGGAACTGAAGCTTTCTTT CASSQVRTGGTEAFF
TRBD2 TRBJ2-3 TRBV19 NA TGTGCCAGTAGTATAGATCATACTAGCGGGAGAATGAGGGATACGCAGTATTTT CASSIDHTSGRMRDTQYF
TRBD1 TRBJ1-4 TRBV18 NA TGTGCCAGCTCACCAGGACAGGGTACAACTAATGAAAAACTGTTTTTT CASSPGQGTTNEKLFF
TRBD1 TRBJ1-2 TRBV28 NA TGTGCCAGCAGTCCCCCGGACAGGACCGTCCGGGGCTACACCTTC CASSPPDRTVRGYTF
NA TRBJ1-4 TRBV2 NA TGTGCCAGCAGTGAGAGTGGGCAGATTAATGAAAAACTGTTTTTT CASSESGQINEKLFF
NA TRBJ1-6 TRBV24-1 NA TGTGCCACCAGTTTCCCCAGGAATAATTCACCCCTCCACTTT CATSFPRNNSPLHF
NA TRBJ1-2 TRBV7-9 NA TGTGCCAGCAGCTTGGGACTGATTAACTATGGCTACACCTTC CASSLGLINYGYTF
NA TRBJ1-5 TRBV2 NA TGTGCCAGCAGTGTAAACAGGGTGAGCAATCAGCCCCAGCATTTT CASSVNRVSNQPQHF
TRBD1 TRBJ2-7 TRBV7-9 NA TGTGCCAGCAGCTTAGGAGGGACAGGGGGCCATTACGAGCAGTACTTC CASSLGGTGGHYEQYF
TRBD2 TRBJ2-2 TRBV4-2 NA TGTGCCAGCAGCCCCGGACTAGCGGGAGGAGGGGACCCCGGGGAGCTGTTTTTT CASSPGLAGGGDPGELFF
NA TRBJ1-1 TRBV5-4 NA TGTGCCAGCAGCTCCTACAGGAAGAACACTGAAGCTTTCTTT CASSSYRKNTEAFF
NA TRBJ2-1 TRBV28 NA TGTGCCAGCAGTTTAGACAGGAACAATGAGCAGTTCTTC CASSLDRNNEQFF
NA TRBJ2-1 TRBV9 once TGTGCCAGCAGCGTAGTGGGAGCCAAAAGGAATGAGCAGTTCTTC CASSVVGAKRNEQFF
NA TRBJ2-7 TRBV5-1 NA TGCGCCAGCAGCTCACCGGGACTGAGCACCTACGAGCAGTACTTC CASSSPGLSTYEQYF
NA TRBJ1-4 TRBV15 NA TGTGCCACCAGCAGAGACCAAAAAGGACAGAGGGCAACTAATGAAAAACTGTTTTTT CATSRDQKGQRATNEKLFF
NA TRBJ1-1 TRBV19 NA TGTGCCAGTAGGGAAGGAGGGGTTGGCACTGAAGCTTTCTTT CASREGGVGTEAFF
TRBD2 TRBJ2-7 TRBV11-2 once TGTGCCAGCAGCTTAGGTAGCGGGAGGGGCTACGAGCAGTACTTC CASSLGSGRGYEQYF
TRBD1 TRBJ1-1 TRBV15 NA TGTGCCACCAGCAGGTCTAGGGACAGGTCATTATCGGAAACTGAAGCTTTCTTT CATSRSRDRSLSETEAFF
TRBD2 TRBJ2-1 TRBV6-2/TRBV6-3 once TGTGCCAGCAGCAACCGACCGGGACTAGCGGGAGATGAGCAGTTCTTC CASSNRPGLAGDEQFF
NA TRBJ2-2 TRBV3-1/TRBV3-2 NA TGTGCCAGCAGCCAAGCTGGCAGTTACGGGGAGCTGTTTTTT CASSQAGSYGELFF
NA TRBJ2-7 TRBV4-1 NA TGCGCCAGCAGCCAAGGTCTCGGGAGCTCCTACGAGCAGTACTTC CASSQGLGSSYEQYF
NA TRBJ1-3 TRBV3-1/TRBV3-2 NA TGTGCCAGCAGCCAAGATTTAAGGAGATTTGGAAACACCATATATTTT CASSQDLRRFGNTIYF
TRBD2 TRBJ2-7 TRBV6-5 NA TGTGCCAGCACTCGCCCGGGGGGCGAGCAGTACTTC CASTRPGGEQYF
TRBD1 TRBJ2-7 TRBV18 NA TGTGCCAGCTCACCACCCTCAGGGGGCGAGCAGTACTTC CASSPPSGGEQYF